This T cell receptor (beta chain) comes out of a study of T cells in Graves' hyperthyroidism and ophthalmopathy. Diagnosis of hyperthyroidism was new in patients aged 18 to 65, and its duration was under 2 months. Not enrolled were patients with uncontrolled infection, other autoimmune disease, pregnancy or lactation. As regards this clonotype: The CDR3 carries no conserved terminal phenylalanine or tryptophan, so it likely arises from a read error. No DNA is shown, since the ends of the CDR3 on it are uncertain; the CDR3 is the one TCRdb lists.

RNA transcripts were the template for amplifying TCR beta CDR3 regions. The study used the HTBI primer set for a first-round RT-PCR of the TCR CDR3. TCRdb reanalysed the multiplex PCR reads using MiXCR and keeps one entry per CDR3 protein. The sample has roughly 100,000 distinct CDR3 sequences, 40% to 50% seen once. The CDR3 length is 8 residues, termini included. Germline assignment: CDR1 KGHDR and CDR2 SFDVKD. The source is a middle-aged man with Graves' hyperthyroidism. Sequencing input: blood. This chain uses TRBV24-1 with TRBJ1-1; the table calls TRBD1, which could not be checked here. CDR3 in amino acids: CATSDQGE.